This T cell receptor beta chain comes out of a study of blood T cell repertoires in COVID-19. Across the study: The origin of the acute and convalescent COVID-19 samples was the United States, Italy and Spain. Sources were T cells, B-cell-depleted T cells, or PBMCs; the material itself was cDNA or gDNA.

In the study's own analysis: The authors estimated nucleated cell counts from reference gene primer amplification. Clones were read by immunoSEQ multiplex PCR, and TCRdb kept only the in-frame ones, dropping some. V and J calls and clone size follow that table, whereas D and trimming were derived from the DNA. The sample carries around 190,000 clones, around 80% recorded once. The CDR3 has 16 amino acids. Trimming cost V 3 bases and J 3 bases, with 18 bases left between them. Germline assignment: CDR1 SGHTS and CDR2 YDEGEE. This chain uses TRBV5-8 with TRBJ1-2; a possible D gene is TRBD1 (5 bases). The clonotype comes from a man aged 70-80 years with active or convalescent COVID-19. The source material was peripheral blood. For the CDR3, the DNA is TGTGCCAGCAGCTACTATTCGGCAGGGAAGGACTATGGCTACACCTTC. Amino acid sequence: CASSYYSAGKDYGYTF.